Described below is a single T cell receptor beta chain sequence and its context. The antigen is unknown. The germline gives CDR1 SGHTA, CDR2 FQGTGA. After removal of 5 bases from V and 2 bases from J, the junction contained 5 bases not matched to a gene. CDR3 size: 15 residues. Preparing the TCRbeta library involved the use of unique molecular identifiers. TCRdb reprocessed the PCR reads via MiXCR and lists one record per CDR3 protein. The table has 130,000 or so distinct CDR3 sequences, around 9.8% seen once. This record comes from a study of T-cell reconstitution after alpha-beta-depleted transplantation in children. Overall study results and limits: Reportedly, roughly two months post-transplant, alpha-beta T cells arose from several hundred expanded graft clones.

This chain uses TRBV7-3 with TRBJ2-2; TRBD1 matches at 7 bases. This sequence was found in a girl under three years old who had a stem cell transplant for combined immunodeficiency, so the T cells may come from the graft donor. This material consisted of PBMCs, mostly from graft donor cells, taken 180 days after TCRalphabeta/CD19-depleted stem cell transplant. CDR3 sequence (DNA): TGTGCCAGCAGCCAAGGACAGGATAACACCGGGGAGCTGTTTTTT. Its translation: CASSQGQDNTGELFF. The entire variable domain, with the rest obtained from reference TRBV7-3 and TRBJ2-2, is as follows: GAGVSQTPSNKVTEKGKYVELRCDPISGHTALYWYRQSLGQGPEFLIYFQGTGAADDSGLPNDRFFAVRPEGSVSTLKIQRTERGDSAVYLCASSQGQDNTGELFFGEGSRLTVL.